This T cell receptor (beta chain) was retrieved from a study of tumor-infiltrating lymphocytes in primary liver carcinoma. Starting from 500 ng of total RNA, TCR beta cDNA was produced with a primer in the constant region. Sequencing libraries for TCR beta derived from three nested multiplex PCR rounds that used slightly modified ARM-PCR. Running 9 to 11 cycles apiece, the first two PCR rounds relied on TRBV1-TRBV30 forward primers together with a C-beta reverse primer. TCRdb ran MiXCR on the multiplex PCR reads and lists one entry per CDR3 protein. The sample has about 99,000 distinct CDR3 sequences, 55% to 75% seen once. The germline CDR1 and CDR2 sequences are MNHNS and SASEGT. CDR3 size: 14 residues. V lost 7 bases to trimming and J lost 5 bases; unmatched junction nucleotides: 10. This clonotype appeared many times. Co-extracting RNA and DNA was done with about 17-31 mg of unsorted bulk tissue as input. Those sampled were patients whose primary liver carcinoma was treated by surgical resection.

The source is a woman aged 55-69 years with primary liver carcinoma and hepatitis B virus infection. Sequencing was performed on liver tumor tissue from sampling region 5. Subset given: tumor region T5, tumor centre. V gene TRBV6-1 combines with J gene TRBJ2-5; 7 positions match TRBD2. The CDR3 loop reads CASTGLLLGETQYF. The CDR3 region has the DNA TGTGCCAGCACGGGACTATTACTTGGGGAGACCCAGTACTTC.